These T cell receptor beta chains were read from a single sample in a study of breast tumors, draining lymph nodes, adjacent tissues. MiXCR, applied by TCRdb to the multiplex PCR reads, yields one record per CDR3 protein. The data show 15,000 or so distinct CDR3 sequences, with about 45% seen just once and about an eighth held by the top ten. Sequencing was done on a sample of tumor-adjacent breast tissue. Receptors were obtained from a female donor with breast cancer. Some clones in this sample may be carry-over from other donors' samples. Each CDR3 is given with its conserved first and last residue. The D gene is left open where the match is weak. Part of the rows lack a size; the others show once, few, many or a class for expanded clones.

CDR3 protein | CDR3 DNA | J gene | V gene | D gene | clone size
CASSQDLVGWNTEAFF | TGTGCCAGCAGCCAGGACCTCGTGGGGTGGAACACTGAAGCTTTCTTT | TRBJ1-1 | TRBV3-1 | . | few
CASSQSLGQGLDEQFF | TGTGCCAGCAGCCAATCCCTAGGACAGGGTCTGGATGAGCAGTTCTTC | TRBJ2-1 | TRBV14 | TRBD1 | many
CASSIGVPNSPLHF | TGTGCCAGCAGCATCGGAGTACCCAATTCACCCCTCCACTTT | TRBJ1-6 | TRBV7-3 | . | .
CASSLDLPYEQYF | TGCGCCAGCAGCTTGGACTTACCCTACGAGCAGTACTTC | TRBJ2-7 | TRBV5-1 | . | medium-sized
CASSLRIARENGYTF | TGTGCCAGCAGCTTAAGAATAGCCAGGGAGAATGGCTACACCTTC | TRBJ1-2 | TRBV13 | . | medium-sized
CASTDLAGGNKQYF | TGTGCCAGCACCGACCTAGCGGGAGGTAACAAGCAGTACTTC | TRBJ2-7 | TRBV5-8 | TRBD2 | .
CSALAVTEISDTQYF | TGCAGTGCCTTAGCGGTTACTGAGATCTCAGATACGCAGTATTTT | TRBJ2-3 | TRBV20-1 | . | .
CASKTVAGFNEQFF | TGCGCCAGCAAGACAGTAGCGGGGTTCAATGAGCAGTTCTTC | TRBJ2-1 | TRBV5-1 | TRBD2 | .
CASSLAPGQIIYEQYF | TGTGCCAGCAGCTTAGCGCCGGGACAGATAATCTACGAGCAGTACTTC | TRBJ2-7 | TRBV7-8 | TRBD1 | .
CSATSGKIDTGELFF | TGCAGTGCTACTAGCGGGAAAATTGACACCGGGGAGCTGTTTTTT | TRBJ2-2 | TRBV20-1 | TRBD2 | once
CAWSGLAVNEQFF | TGTGCCTGGAGTGGGCTAGCGGTAAATGAGCAGTTCTTC | TRBJ2-1 | TRBV30 | TRBD2 | many
CSARDFTGHNEQFF | TGCAGTGCTAGAGATTTTACGGGGCACAATGAGCAGTTCTTC | TRBJ2-1 | TRBV20-1 | . | few
CASSEARGAPNEQFF | TGTGCCAGCAGTGAAGCGCGAGGGGCGCCCAATGAGCAGTTCTTC | TRBJ2-1 | TRBV2 | . | .
CASSVDGAGGLFF | TGTGCCAGCAGCGTAGATGGGGCCGGGGGGCTGTTTTTC | TRBJ2-2 | TRBV9 | . | .
CASTPSDPVSGELFF | TGTGCCAGCACTCCCTCGGACCCCGTATCCGGGGAGCTGTTTTTT | TRBJ2-2 | TRBV10-3 | . | .
CASSVGPGSKQYF | TGTGCCAGCAGCGTAGGGCCAGGATCTAAGCAGTACTTC | TRBJ2-7 | TRBV9 | . | .
CASSPDRDGREQYF | TGTGCCAGCAGTCCGGACAGGGATGGGCGAGAGCAGTACTTC | TRBJ2-7 | TRBV7-6 | TRBD1 | .
CASSERGRLTYEQYF | TGTGCCAGCAGTGAACGGGGGAGACTCACCTACGAGCAGTACTTC | TRBJ2-7 | TRBV2 | . | .
CASCGTGFGEQFF | TGTGCCAGCTGTGGAACAGGTTTTGGTGAGCAGTTCTTC | TRBJ2-1 | TRBV2 | . | many
CASSEGGFYTEAFF | TGTGCCAGCAGTGAAGGGGGGTTCTACACTGAAGCTTTCTTT | TRBJ1-1 | TRBV6-1 | . | few
CASSESDFPYEQYF | TGCGCCAGCAGTGAGTCCGACTTTCCCTACGAGCAGTACTTC | TRBJ2-7 | TRBV10-1 | . | many
CASSLRVGGRVYGYTF | TGTGCCAGCAGTTTAAGGGTTGGAGGGAGAGTCTATGGCTACACCTTC | TRBJ1-2 | TRBV28 | . | many
CSARQDAEAFF | TGCAGTGCTAGACAAGACGCTGAAGCTTTCTTT | TRBJ1-1 | TRBV20-1 | . | many
CASSQVRPGNTIYF | TGTGCCAGCAGCCAAGTAAGGCCTGGAAACACCATATATTTT | TRBJ1-3 | TRBV14 | . | medium-sized
CSAFKAGVADTQYF | TGCAGCGCCTTTAAAGCGGGAGTAGCAGATACGCAGTATTTT | TRBJ2-3 | TRBV29-1 | TRBD2 | many
CASSVWGEGETQYF | TGTGCCAGCAGCGTGTGGGGGGAGGGAGAGACCCAGTACTTC | TRBJ2-5 | TRBV9 | TRBD2 | .
CSARGASGKGYTQYF | TGCAGTGCTAGAGGGGCTAGCGGGAAGGGATATACGCAGTATTTT | TRBJ2-3 | TRBV20-1 | TRBD2 | .
CASSLRAFEAFF | TGTGCCAGCAGCTTGAGGGCTTTCGAAGCTTTCTTT | TRBJ1-1 | TRBV5-8 | . | many
CASSLAGWNEQFF | TGTGCCAGCAGTTTAGCAGGGTGGAATGAGCAGTTCTTC | TRBJ2-1 | TRBV12-3/TRBV12-4 | . | many
CASSLQGLSYNEQFF | TGTGCCAGCAGTTTACAGGGCCTAAGCTACAATGAGCAGTTCTTC | TRBJ2-1 | TRBV27 | . | .
CASSQPPPHNNEQFF | TGTGCCAGCAGTCAACCCCCACCCCACAACAATGAGCAGTTCTTC | TRBJ2-1 | TRBV6-1 | . | many
CASSLRTSGSGVGEQFF | TGTGCCAGCAGCTTGAGGACTAGCGGGAGTGGGGTCGGTGAGCAGTTCTTC | TRBJ2-1 | TRBV7-6 | TRBD2 | medium-sized
CASSSYKAGLAKNIQYF | TGTGCCAGCAGCTCCTATAAGGCGGGTCTAGCCAAAAACATTCAGTACTTC | TRBJ2-4 | TRBV7-2 | . | many
CASSTASGGLGNSPLHF | TGTGCCAGCAGTACCGCCTCGGGGGGGTTAGGGAATTCACCCCTCCACTTT | TRBJ1-6 | TRBV7-2 | . | .
CAKGQAHGYTF | TGTGCCAAGGGACAGGCCCATGGCTACACCTTC | TRBJ1-2 | TRBV2 | TRBD1 | .
CSANGLAGGPRSLEQYF | TGCAGTGCTAACGGACTAGCGGGAGGGCCAAGGTCGTTAGAGCAGTACTTC | TRBJ2-7 | TRBV20-1 | TRBD2 | .
CASRVRDRGAVNTEAFF | TGTGCCAGTAGGGTCCGGGACAGGGGAGCCGTCAACACTGAAGCTTTCTTT | TRBJ1-1 | TRBV19 | TRBD1 | few
CASSPIDRYEQYF | TGTGCCAGCAGTCCCATAGACCGCTACGAGCAGTACTTC | TRBJ2-7 | TRBV27 | . | .
CASSRSKEQFF | TGTGCCAGCAGTAGGTCCAAAGAGCAGTTCTTC | TRBJ2-1 | TRBV12-3/TRBV12-4 | . | many
CATRTGRHSPLHF | TGTGCCACCCGGACGGGGAGGCATTCACCCCTCCACTTT | TRBJ1-6 | TRBV6-2/TRBV6-3 | . | medium-sized
CATSRDRYSYEQYF | TGTGCCACCAGCAGAGACAGGTACTCCTACGAGCAGTACTTC | TRBJ2-7 | TRBV15 | . | .
CASSLDGGGDTQYF | TGTGCCAGCAGCTTAGACGGGGGGGGAGATACGCAGTATTTT | TRBJ2-3 | TRBV7-2 | TRBD2 | many
CASSLTIVGEQFF | TGTGCCAGCAGCTTAACAATCGTGGGGGAGCAGTTCTTC | TRBJ2-1 | TRBV7-3 | . | .
CASGFGGPGDTQYF | TGTGCCAGCGGCTTCGGAGGCCCCGGGGATACGCAGTATTTT | TRBJ2-3 | TRBV11-2 | . | many
CSARGGYTF | TGCAGTGCTAGGGGTGGCTACACCTTC | TRBJ1-2 | TRBV20-1 | . | .
CSADGGATYEQYF | TGCAGTGCCGACGGGGGGGCCACCTACGAGCAGTACTTC | TRBJ2-7 | TRBV20-1 | TRBD2 | .
CASSQEPTSGADTQYF | TGCGCCAGCAGCCAAGAACCGACTAGCGGGGCAGATACGCAGTATTTT | TRBJ2-3 | TRBV4-1 | TRBD2 | .
CASSQGELRNTPAEQYF | TGCGCCAGCAGCCAAGGAGAACTACGAAACACACCTGCCGAGCAGTACTTC | TRBJ2-7 | TRBV4-3 | . | few
CASSPDRIQETQYF | TGTGCCAGCTCACCGGACAGGATACAAGAGACCCAGTACTTC | TRBJ2-5 | TRBV18 | TRBD1 | many
CASSGGYEQYF | TGTGCCAGCAGTGGCGGTTACGAGCAGTACTTC | TRBJ2-7 | TRBV2 | . | .
CASSYSVSGNTIYF | TGTGCCAGCAGTTACTCGGTCTCTGGAAACACCATATATTTT | TRBJ1-3 | TRBV6-6 | . | medium-sized
CSARDRDRGSSYEQYF | TGCAGTGCTAGAGATCGGGACAGGGGATCCTCCTACGAGCAGTACTTC | TRBJ2-7 | TRBV20-1 | TRBD1 | medium-sized
CSARVPGTSASGNERFF | TGCAGCGCTAGAGTCCCCGGGACTAGCGCGAGTGGGAATGAGCGGTTCTTC | TRBJ2-1 | TRBV20-1 | TRBD2 | .
CASSRQGADQPQHF | TGTGCCAGCAGCCGACAGGGGGCTGATCAGCCCCAGCATTTT | TRBJ1-5 | TRBV9 | TRBD1 | medium-sized
CSAGRLQGNEQYF | TGCAGTGCTGGGCGTCTACAGGGGAACGAGCAGTACTTC | TRBJ2-7 | TRBV20-1 | TRBD1 | few
CASSLVRESTEAFF | TGTGCCAGCAGCTTGGTGAGAGAGAGCACTGAAGCTTTCTTT | TRBJ1-1 | TRBV7-6 | . | many
CASSLMGLVQDTQYF | TGTGCCAGCAGCTTAATGGGACTAGTACAAGATACGCAGTATTTT | TRBJ2-3 | TRBV7-9 | TRBD2 | .
CASSLVADGDQPQHF | TGTGCCAGCAGCTTAGTGGCGGACGGGGACCAGCCCCAGCATTTT | TRBJ1-5 | TRBV7-8 | . | .
CAISVDRGLTDTQYF | TGTGCCATCAGTGTTGACAGGGGATTGACAGATACGCAGTATTTT | TRBJ2-3 | TRBV10-3 | TRBD1 | many
CASSTGDFAFF | TGTGCCAGCAGTACAGGGGATTTTGCTTTCTTT | TRBJ1-1 | TRBV7-9 | TRBD1 | many